These 8 T cell receptor beta chains originate from one sample sequenced in a study of shared T cell receptors in the human thymus. Libraries were prepared by immunoSEQ multiplex PCR; TCRdb keeps only in-frame clonotypes and omits some of them. The sample lists approximately 760,000 clones; approximately 83% were seen once. In addition, the sample was reused for a study of human thymus T cells.

The sample comprised thymocytes. The receptors stem from a girl less than two years old with a congenital heart defect.

The V and J genes are TRBV27 and TRBJ1-2; maybe TRBD1 (5 bases). Germline values: CDR1 MNHEY, CDR2 SMNVEV (reference sequence). This CDR3 has 14 amino acids. V was trimmed by 6 bases and J by 9 bases, leaving 20 bases between them. The CDR3 region has the DNA TGTGCCAGCAGACCTCATATGGGGGGATTGAGCTACACCTTC. Translating gives CASRPHMGGLSYTF.

CDR3 DNA sequence: TGTGCCAGCTCACGGATTACAGCAAGCGAAGCTTTCTTT. Translation gives CASSRITASEAFF. This chain connects TRBV18 to TRBJ1-1; D not certain. There are 13 residues in the CDR3. Germline lookup yields CDR1 KGHSH and CDR2 LQKENI. Trimming stripped 4 bases from V and 8 bases from J, with 14 bases between.

The chain employs TRBV27 and TRBJ1-1; 7 bases agree with TRBD1. The CDR3 loop spans 13 amino acids. With 8 bases clipped from V and 5 bases from J, the junction kept 8 bases outside the gene matches. Germline-derived CDR1 and CDR2 are MNHEY and SMNVEV (reference sequence). CDR3 residues: CASRPRGRTEAFF. CDR3 coding DNA: TGTGCCAGCCGACCTAGGGGGCGGACTGAAGCTTTCTTT.

This rearrangement joins TRBV9 to TRBJ1-2, with a weak D call TRBD1 (5 bases). CDR1 is SGDLS and CDR2 is YYNGEE in the germline V gene. The V end was cut by 1 base, the J end by 2 bases, with 9 bases between. This CDR3 comprises 14 residues. The CDR3 loop is CASSVSRGNYGYTF. CDR3 coding DNA: TGTGCCAGCAGCGTATCCCGGGGGAACTATGGCTACACCTTC.

The genes are TRBV7-2 and TRBJ2-3; 7 bases are a match to TRBD1. Trimming cost V 3 bases and J 9 bases; bases outside gene matches: 9. The germline gives CDR1 SGHTA, CDR2 FQGNSA. The CDR3 runs 14 residues. CDR3 in amino acids: CASSFGLQGDTQYF. In DNA form, the CDR3 reads TGTGCCAGCAGCTTTGGCCTCCAGGGGGACACGCAGTATTTT.

This clone came up a few times. The rearrangement links TRBV5-5 to TRBJ2-7; a possible D gene is TRBD1 (5 bases). The V and J ends lost 0 bases and 1 base respectively, with 11 bases between them. Germline V gene lookup returns CDR1 SGHKS and CDR2 YYEKEE (reference sequence). The CDR3 has 15 amino acids. The CDR3 coding sequence is TGTGCCAGCAGCTTGGAGGACAAGGATTCCTACGAGCAGTACTTC. Translation: CASSLEDKDSYEQYF.

This chain joins TRBV18 and TRBJ1-2; 8 nucleotides agree with TRBD1. This CDR3 is 12 amino acids long. Germline V gene data show CDR1 as KGHSH and CDR2 as LQKENI. Trimming took 4 bases from V and 8 from J; bases not matched to a gene: 3. The CDR3 here is CASSLDRGGYTF. The CDR3 DNA is TGTGCCAGCTCACTCGACAGGGGCGGCTACACCTTC.

The chain couples TRBV9 to TRBJ2-2; D is unresolved. The CDR3 is 15 residues long. The V end lost 7 bases, the J end lost 1 base, and 14 bases lay between the germline ends. CDR1 and CDR2 from the germline V gene are SGDLS and YYNGEE. The CDR3 DNA sequence: TGTGCCAGCTCCTTGATGGGCCGGAACACCGGGGAGCTGTTTTTT. Translating it yields CASSLMGRNTGELFF.